These T cell receptor beta chains were read from a single sample in a study of CD8 T cells in Susac syndrome. MiXCR, run by TCRdb on the immunoSEQ multiplex PCR reads, gives a single entry per CDR3 protein. The sample lists tens of thousands of distinct CDR3 sequences, roughly 94% occurring once. The material sequenced was CD8+ T cells from PBMCs. All receptors come from a human donor with Susac syndrome. Both conserved end residues are part of each CDR3. The D gene is left open where the match is weak. Clone sizes are given selectively: once, few, many, or a class where the clone is expanded.

D gene: .; clone size: few; V gene: TRBV7-6; J gene: TRBJ2-7; CDR3 DNA: TGTGCCAGCAGCTTAGGCGGCCACGAGCAGTACTTC; CDR3 protein: CASSLGGHEQYF
D gene: TRBD1; clone size: .; V gene: TRBV5-1; J gene: TRBJ2-6; CDR3 DNA: TGCGCCAGCAGCTTGACCTCCGGGACAGGGTACACTGGGGCCAACGTCCTGACTTTC; CDR3 protein: CASSLTSGTGYTGANVLTF
D gene: TRBD2; clone size: .; V gene: TRBV7-9; J gene: TRBJ2-5; CDR3 DNA: TGTGCCAGCAGCTCAACCGAGCGGGGGGGCCAGGGAGAGACCCAGTACTTC; CDR3 protein: CASSSTERGGQGETQYF
D gene: TRBD1; clone size: once; V gene: TRBV12-5; J gene: TRBJ2-1; CDR3 DNA: TGTGCTAGTGGTTCCAGGGACAGGTACAATGAGCAGTTCTTC; CDR3 protein: CASGSRDRYNEQFF
D gene: .; clone size: .; V gene: TRBV12-3/TRBV12-4; J gene: TRBJ1-2; CDR3 DNA: TGTGCCAGCAGCCCGACAGGCTTGTATGGCTACACCTTC; CDR3 protein: CASSPTGLYGYTF
D gene: TRBD1; clone size: .; V gene: TRBV24-1; J gene: TRBJ1-2; CDR3 DNA: TGTGCCACCAGTGCGCAGGGGGATGGCTACACCTTC; CDR3 protein: CATSAQGDGYTF
D gene: TRBD1; clone size: .; V gene: TRBV13; J gene: TRBJ2-7; CDR3 DNA: TGTGCCAGCAGCTCCGGGACAGGGGATTACGAGCAGTACTTC; CDR3 protein: CASSSGTGDYEQYF
D gene: TRBD1; clone size: .; V gene: TRBV9; J gene: TRBJ1-1; CDR3 DNA: TGTGCCAGCAGCGCAGGGACAGGGATGAACACTGAAGCTTTCTTT; CDR3 protein: CASSAGTGMNTEAFF
D gene: .; clone size: once; V gene: TRBV20-1; J gene: TRBJ2-7; CDR3 DNA: TGCAGTGCTGGTTACGGGGGGCTCGAGCAGTACTTC; CDR3 protein: CSAGYGGLEQYF
D gene: TRBD2; clone size: .; V gene: TRBV12-3/TRBV12-4; J gene: TRBJ2-3; CDR3 DNA: TGTGCCACCAGCCGGGACTATAACACAGATACGCAGTATTTT; CDR3 protein: CATSRDYNTDTQYF
D gene: .; clone size: .; V gene: TRBV3-1; J gene: TRBJ2-6; CDR3 DNA: TGTGCCAGCAGCCACCGGGAGAACACATACGTCCTGACTTTC; CDR3 protein: CASSHRENTYVLTF
D gene: .; clone size: .; V gene: TRBV14; J gene: TRBJ2-5; CDR3 DNA: TGTGCCAGCAGCCAAGAGTGGACGGGGGTGTGGGAGACCCAGTACTTC; CDR3 protein: CASSQEWTGVWETQYF
D gene: .; clone size: .; V gene: TRBV6-1; J gene: TRBJ2-1; CDR3 DNA: TGTGCCAGCATCTATCTCGGTGAGCAGTTCTTC; CDR3 protein: CASIYLGEQFF
D gene: TRBD2; clone size: .; V gene: TRBV7-2; J gene: TRBJ2-5; CDR3 DNA: TGTGCCAGCAGCTTCCCCACTAGCGGGCTGTTACGAGAGACCCAGTACTTC; CDR3 protein: CASSFPTSGLLRETQYF
D gene: .; clone size: .; V gene: TRBV25-1; J gene: TRBJ1-5; CDR3 DNA: TGTCCCCGGCATCAGCCCCAGCATTTT; CDR3 protein: CPRHQPQHF
D gene: .; clone size: .; V gene: TRBV2; J gene: TRBJ2-7; CDR3 DNA: TGTGCCAGCATTGGGAGCTCCTACGAGCAGTACTTC; CDR3 protein: CASIGSSYEQYF